This entry features one TCR beta chain sequence. The data belong to a study of blood T cell repertoires in COVID-19. About the study: PBMCs, B-cell-depleted T cells, or T cells provided the cDNA or gDNA that made up the material.

Original data processing: Counts of nucleated cells, estimated from reference gene primer amplification, were obtained. Sequencing was performed with immunoSEQ multiplex PCR; in TCRdb, only in-frame clones are kept and a portion is missing. The D gene and trimming were derived from the DNA, and the V and J assignments and clone size from that table. The sample carries 55,000 to 80,000 clones, around four fifths recorded once. V lost 5 bases to trimming and J lost 6 bases, with 11 bases between them. The length of the CDR3 is 13 residues. CDR1 and CDR2 from the germline V gene are SGHVS and FQNEAQ. The TCR was taken from an elderly woman with acute or convalescent COVID-19. Input material: peripheral blood. The chain joins TRBV7-8 to TRBJ1-5; maybe TRBD1 (6 bases). This CDR3 reads CASSGRGGQPQHF. CDR3 nucleotide sequence: TGTGCCAGCAGCGGCAGAGGGGGTCAGCCCCAGCATTTT.